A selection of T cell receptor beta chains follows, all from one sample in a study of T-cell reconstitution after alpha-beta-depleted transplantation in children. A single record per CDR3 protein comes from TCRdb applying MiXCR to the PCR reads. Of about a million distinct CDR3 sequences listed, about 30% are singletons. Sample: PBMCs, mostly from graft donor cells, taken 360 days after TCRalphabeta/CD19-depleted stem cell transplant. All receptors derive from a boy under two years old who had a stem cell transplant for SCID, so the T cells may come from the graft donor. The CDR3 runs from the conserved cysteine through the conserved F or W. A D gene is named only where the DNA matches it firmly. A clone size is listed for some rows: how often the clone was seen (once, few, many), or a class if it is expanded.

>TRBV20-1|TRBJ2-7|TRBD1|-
CSAGTGATYEQYF
TGCAGTGCGGGGACAGGGGCCACCTACGAGCAGTACTTC
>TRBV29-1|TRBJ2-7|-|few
CSVVWGYYEQYF
TGCAGCGTTGTTTGGGGGTACTACGAGCAGTACTTC
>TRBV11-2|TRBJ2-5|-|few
CASSYERGETQYF
TGTGCCAGCAGCTACGAACGAGGGGAGACCCAGTACTTC
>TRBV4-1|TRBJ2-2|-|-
CASSQPLLGLNTGELFF
TGCGCCAGCAGCCAACCCCTGCTGGGGTTAAACACCGGGGAGCTGTTTTTT
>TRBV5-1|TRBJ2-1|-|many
CASSLHAHEQFF
TGCGCCAGCAGCTTGCACGCCCATGAGCAGTTCTTC
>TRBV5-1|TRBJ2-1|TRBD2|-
CASSLRRGLAGGQQQFF
TGCGCCAGCAGCTTGAGAAGGGGACTAGCGGGGGGCCAGCAGCAGTTCTTC
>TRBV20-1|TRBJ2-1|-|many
CSASGQYNEQFF
TGCAGTGCTAGCGGGCAGTACAATGAGCAGTTCTTC
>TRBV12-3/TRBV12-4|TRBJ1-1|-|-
CASTDDPRWGTEAFF
TGTGCCAGCACCGATGATCCCCGATGGGGGACTGAAGCTTTCTTT
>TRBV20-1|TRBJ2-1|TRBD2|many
CSAREWGSSGGAREQFF
TGCAGTGCTAGAGAGTGGGGCTCTAGCGGGGGGGCAAGGGAGCAGTTCTTC
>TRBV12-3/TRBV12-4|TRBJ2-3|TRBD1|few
CASSSAYRGRGGTDTQYF
TGTGCCAGCAGCTCGGCGTACAGGGGGCGCGGGGGCACAGATACGCAGTATTTT
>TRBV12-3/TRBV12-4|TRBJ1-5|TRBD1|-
CASSNQNRQGKNQPQHF
TGTGCCAGCAGTAACCAGAACAGACAGGGGAAGAATCAGCCCCAGCATTTT